This is a list of T cell receptor beta chains from one sample in a study of CD8 T cells in ankylosing spondylitis. From the 5' RACE reads, TCRdb called clonotypes with MiXCR, one entry per CDR3 protein. Of about 340,000 distinct CDR3 sequences in the sample, 20% to 25% were seen once. Sequencing was performed on blood, either unsorted or a sorted T cell fraction (not recorded which). Receptors originate from a male donor with ankylosing spondylitis or in good health (not recorded which). Each CDR3 is given with its conserved first and last residue. A D gene is named only where the DNA matches it firmly. Part of the rows lack a size; the others show once, few, many or a class for expanded clones.

abundance	v_gene	j_gene	d_gene	CDR3aa	CDR3nt
few	TRBV5-1	TRBJ2-1	TRBD2	CASSFPVAGGPSYNEQFF	TGCGCCAGCAGCTTTCCCGTAGCGGGGGGGCCCTCCTACAATGAGCAGTTCTTC
-	TRBV20-1	TRBJ2-1	-	CSARETVYNEQFF	TGCAGTGCTAGAGAGACCGTCTACAATGAGCAGTTCTTC
-	TRBV5-1	TRBJ2-3	-	CASSLEDSTDTQYF	TGCGCCAGCAGCTTGGAAGACTCCACAGATACGCAGTATTTT
many	TRBV9	TRBJ2-1	-	CASSVDDGSSYNEQFF	TGTGCCAGCAGCGTAGATGACGGTAGCTCCTACAATGAGCAGTTCTTC
-	TRBV6-1	TRBJ2-1	TRBD1	CASSAHRGQSSYNEQFF	TGTGCCAGCAGTGCTCACAGGGGCCAGAGCTCCTACAATGAGCAGTTCTTC
-	TRBV29-1	TRBJ2-2	-	CSVAIGNTGELFF	TGCAGCGTTGCGATAGGGAACACCGGGGAGCTGTTTTTT
few	TRBV20-1	TRBJ2-5	TRBD2	CSARGGPETQYF	TGCAGTGCCCGCGGGGGGCCAGAGACCCAGTACTTC
few	TRBV20-1	TRBJ1-1	TRBD1	CSAPDREWTLNTEAFF	TGCAGTGCTCCAGACAGGGAGTGGACTTTGAACACTGAAGCTTTCTTT
-	TRBV29-1	TRBJ2-7	-	CSVAISYEQYF	TGCAGCGTTGCTATCTCCTACGAGCAGTACTTC
-	TRBV4-1	TRBJ2-2	TRBD1	CASSPLRAGGENTGELFF	TGCGCCAGCAGCCCCCTCCGGGCAGGGGGAGAGAACACCGGGGAGCTGTTTTTT
-	TRBV6-1	TRBJ2-5	-	CASSEGPYTYQETQYF	TGTGCCAGCAGTGAAGGGCCCTATACGTACCAAGAGACCCAGTACTTC
-	TRBV6-5	TRBJ1-2	-	CASSYFRGADYGYTF	TGTGCCAGCAGTTACTTTAGGGGCGCGGACTATGGCTACACCTTC
-	TRBV7-9	TRBJ2-5	-	CASSLPGVQETQYF	TGTGCCAGCAGCTTACCGGGGGTACAAGAGACCCAGTACTTC
-	TRBV28	TRBJ2-5	-	CASSLGRPQETQYF	TGTGCCAGCAGCCTGGGGAGACCACAAGAGACCCAGTACTTC
few	TRBV6-5	TRBJ2-7	-	CASSYFREEYEQYF	TGTGCCAGCAGTTACTTCAGGGAAGAATACGAGCAGTACTTC
few	TRBV6-5	TRBJ2-7	-	CASSYGKGLYEQYF	TGTGCCAGCAGTTACGGAAAGGGATTATACGAGCAGTACTTC
few	TRBV6-2/TRBV6-3	TRBJ2-2	-	CASSPGLVANTGELFF	TGTGCCAGCAGTCCGGGACTGGTGGCGAACACCGGGGAGCTGTTTTTT
-	TRBV6-1	TRBJ1-5	TRBD1	CASRGRGQGGQPQHF	TGTGCCAGCAGAGGCAGGGGACAGGGAGGTCAGCCCCAGCATTTT
few	TRBV2	TRBJ2-2	TRBD2	CASSDPRLAADANTGELFF	TGTGCCAGCAGTGATCCCCGACTAGCTGCCGACGCGAACACCGGGGAGCTGTTTTTT
-	TRBV5-6	TRBJ2-7	TRBD1	CASSWDRGDEQYF	TGTGCCAGCAGCTGGGACAGGGGGGACGAGCAGTACTTC
few	TRBV6-4	TRBJ2-3	-	CASSATDTDTQYF	TGTGCCAGCAGCGCGACAGACACAGATACGCAGTATTTT
-	TRBV7-9	TRBJ2-7	TRBD1	CASSFGQGRTYEQYF	TGTGCCAGCAGCTTCGGACAGGGGCGTACCTACGAGCAGTACTTC